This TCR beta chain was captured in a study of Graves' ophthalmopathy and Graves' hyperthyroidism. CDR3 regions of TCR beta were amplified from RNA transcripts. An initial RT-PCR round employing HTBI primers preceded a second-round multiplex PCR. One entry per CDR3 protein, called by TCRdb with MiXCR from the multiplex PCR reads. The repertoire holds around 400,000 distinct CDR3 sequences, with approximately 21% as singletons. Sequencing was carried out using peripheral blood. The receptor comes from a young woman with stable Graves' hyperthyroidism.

DNA of the CDR3: TGTGCCACCAGTGATCCACAGGGGGATCGGATCACCGGGGAGCTGTTTTTT. It encodes CATSDPQGDRITGELFF. The V and J genes are TRBV24-1 and TRBJ2-2; 8 bases align to TRBD1. The CDR3 is 17 residues long. In germline, CDR1 is KGHDR, CDR2 SFDVKD. Trimming removed 3 bases from V and 4 bases from J; junction bases left unmatched: 9.